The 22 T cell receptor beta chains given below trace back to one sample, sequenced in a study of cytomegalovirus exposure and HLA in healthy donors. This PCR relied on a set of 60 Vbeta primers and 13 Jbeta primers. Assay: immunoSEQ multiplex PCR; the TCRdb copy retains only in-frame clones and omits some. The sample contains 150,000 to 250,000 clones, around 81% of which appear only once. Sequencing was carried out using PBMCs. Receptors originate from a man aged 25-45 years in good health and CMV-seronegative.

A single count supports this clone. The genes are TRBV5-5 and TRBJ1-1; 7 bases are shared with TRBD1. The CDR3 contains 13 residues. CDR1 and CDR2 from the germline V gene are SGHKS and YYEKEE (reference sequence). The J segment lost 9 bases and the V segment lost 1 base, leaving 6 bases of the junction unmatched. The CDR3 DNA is TGTGCCAGCAGCTTGACGGACAGGCAGAAAGCTTTCTTT. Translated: CASSLTDRQKAFF.

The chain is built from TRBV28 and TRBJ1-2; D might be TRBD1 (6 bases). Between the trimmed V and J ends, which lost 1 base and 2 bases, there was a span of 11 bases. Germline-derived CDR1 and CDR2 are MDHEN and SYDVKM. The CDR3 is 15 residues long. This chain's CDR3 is CASSLSGAKNYGYTF. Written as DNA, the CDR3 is TGTGCCAGCAGTTTATCAGGGGCAAAAAACTATGGCTACACCTTC.

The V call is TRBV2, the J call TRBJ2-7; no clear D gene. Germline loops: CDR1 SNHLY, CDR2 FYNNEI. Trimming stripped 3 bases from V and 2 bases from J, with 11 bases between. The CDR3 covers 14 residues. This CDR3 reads CASSDSGRTYEQYF. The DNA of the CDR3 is TGTGCCAGCAGTGACAGTGGCCGTACCTACGAGCAGTACTTC.

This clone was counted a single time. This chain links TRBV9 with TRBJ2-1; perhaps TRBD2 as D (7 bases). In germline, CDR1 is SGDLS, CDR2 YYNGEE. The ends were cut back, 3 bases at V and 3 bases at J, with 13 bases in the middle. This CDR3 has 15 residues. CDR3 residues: CASSEGLGGYNEQFF. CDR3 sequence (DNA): TGTGCCAGCAGCGAAGGACTAGGGGGCTACAATGAGCAGTTCTTC.

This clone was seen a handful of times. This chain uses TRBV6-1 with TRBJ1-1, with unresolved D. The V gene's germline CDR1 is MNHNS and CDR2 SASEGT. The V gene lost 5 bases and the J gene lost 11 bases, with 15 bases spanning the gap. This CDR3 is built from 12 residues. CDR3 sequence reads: CASSSPARWAFF. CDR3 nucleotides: TGTGCCAGCAGTTCACCGGCCAGGTGGGCTTTCTTT.

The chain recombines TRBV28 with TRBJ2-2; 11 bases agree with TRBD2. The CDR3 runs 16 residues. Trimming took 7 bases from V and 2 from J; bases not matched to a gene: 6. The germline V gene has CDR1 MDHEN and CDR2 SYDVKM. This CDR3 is CASMRGTSGNTGELFF. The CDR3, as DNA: TGTGCCAGCATGCGGGGGACTAGCGGAAACACCGGGGAGCTGTTTTTT.

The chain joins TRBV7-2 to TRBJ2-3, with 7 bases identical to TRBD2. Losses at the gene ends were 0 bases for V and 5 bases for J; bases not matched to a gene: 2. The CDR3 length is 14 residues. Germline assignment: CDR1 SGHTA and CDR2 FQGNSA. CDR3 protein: CASSLALAVDTQYF. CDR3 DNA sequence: TGTGCCAGCAGCTTAGCCCTAGCGGTAGATACGCAGTATTTT.

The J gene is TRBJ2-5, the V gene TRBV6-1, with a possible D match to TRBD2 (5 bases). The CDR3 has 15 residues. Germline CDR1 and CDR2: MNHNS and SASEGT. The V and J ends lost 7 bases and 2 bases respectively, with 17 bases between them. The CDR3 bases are TGTGCCAGCATCCCCGATCTGGGAGCTCAAGAGACCCAGTACTTC. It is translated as CASIPDLGAQETQYF.

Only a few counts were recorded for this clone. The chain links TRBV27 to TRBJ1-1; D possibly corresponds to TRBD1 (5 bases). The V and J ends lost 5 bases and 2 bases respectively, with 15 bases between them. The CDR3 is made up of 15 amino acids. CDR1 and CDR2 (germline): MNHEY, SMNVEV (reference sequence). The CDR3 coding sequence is TGTGCCAGCAGTCCGGCTGGGGCCGTCAACACTGAAGCTTTCTTT. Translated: CASSPAGAVNTEAFF.

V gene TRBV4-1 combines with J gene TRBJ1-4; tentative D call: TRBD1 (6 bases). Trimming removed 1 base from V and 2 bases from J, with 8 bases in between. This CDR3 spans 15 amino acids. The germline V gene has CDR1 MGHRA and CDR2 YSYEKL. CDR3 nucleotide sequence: TGCGCCAGCAGCCAAGCAGGGGTCACTAATGAAAAACTGTTTTTT. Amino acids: CASSQAGVTNEKLFF.

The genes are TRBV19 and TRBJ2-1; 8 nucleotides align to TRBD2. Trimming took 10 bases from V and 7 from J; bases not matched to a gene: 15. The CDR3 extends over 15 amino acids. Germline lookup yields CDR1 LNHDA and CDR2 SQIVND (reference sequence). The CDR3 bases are TGTGCCACCGCGCTGGCGGGAGGATACAAAAATGAGCAGTTCTTC. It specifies CATALAGGYKNEQFF.

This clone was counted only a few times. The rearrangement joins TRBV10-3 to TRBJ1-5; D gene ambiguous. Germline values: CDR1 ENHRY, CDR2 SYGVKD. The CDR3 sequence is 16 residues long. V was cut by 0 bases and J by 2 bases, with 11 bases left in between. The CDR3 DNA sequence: TGTGCCATCAGTGAGTCAGGAGGTCGCGGCAATCAGCCCCAGCATTTT. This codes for CAISESGGRGNQPQHF.

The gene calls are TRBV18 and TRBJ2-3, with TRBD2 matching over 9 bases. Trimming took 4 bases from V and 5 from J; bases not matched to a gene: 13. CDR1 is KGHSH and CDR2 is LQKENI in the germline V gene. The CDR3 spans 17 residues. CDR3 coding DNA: TGTGCCAGCTCACTCCACCCCGGTAGCGGGAGTGGAGATACGCAGTATTTT. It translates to CASSLHPGSGSGDTQYF.

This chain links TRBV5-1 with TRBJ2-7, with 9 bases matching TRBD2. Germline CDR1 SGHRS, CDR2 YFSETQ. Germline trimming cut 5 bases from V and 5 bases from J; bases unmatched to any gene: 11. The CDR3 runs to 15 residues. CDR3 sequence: CASRTNSGTSHEQYF. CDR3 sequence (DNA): TGCGCCAGCAGGACCAATTCCGGGACTAGCCACGAGCAGTACTTC.

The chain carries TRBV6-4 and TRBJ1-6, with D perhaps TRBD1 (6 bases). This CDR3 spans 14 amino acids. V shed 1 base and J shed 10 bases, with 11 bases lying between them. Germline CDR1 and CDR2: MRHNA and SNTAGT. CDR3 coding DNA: TGTGCCAGCAGTGACTTAACAGGGAACTCACCCCTCCACTTT. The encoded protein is CASSDLTGNSPLHF.

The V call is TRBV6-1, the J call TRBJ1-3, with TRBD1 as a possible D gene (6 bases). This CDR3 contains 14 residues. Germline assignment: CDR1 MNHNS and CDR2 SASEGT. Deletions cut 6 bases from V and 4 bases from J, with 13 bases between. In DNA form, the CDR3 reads TGTGCCAGCAGACCACAGGGAACAGGAAACACCATATATTTT. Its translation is CASRPQGTGNTIYF.

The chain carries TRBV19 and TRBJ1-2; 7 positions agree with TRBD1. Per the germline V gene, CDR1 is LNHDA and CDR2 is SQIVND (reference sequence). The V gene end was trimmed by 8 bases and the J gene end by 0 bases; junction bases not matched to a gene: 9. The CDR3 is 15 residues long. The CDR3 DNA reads TGTGCCAGTGAGGCAGGGGGGCGAGCTAACTATGGCTACACCTTC. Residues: CASEAGGRANYGYTF.

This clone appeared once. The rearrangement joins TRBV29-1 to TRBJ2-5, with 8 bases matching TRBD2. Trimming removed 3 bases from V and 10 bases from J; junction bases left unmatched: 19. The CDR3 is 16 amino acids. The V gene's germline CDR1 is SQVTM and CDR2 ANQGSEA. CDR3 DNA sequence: TGCAGCGTTGAGGGGGATACCGGGACACCCCGGGAGGGCCAGTACTTC. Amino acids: CSVEGDTGTPREGQYF.

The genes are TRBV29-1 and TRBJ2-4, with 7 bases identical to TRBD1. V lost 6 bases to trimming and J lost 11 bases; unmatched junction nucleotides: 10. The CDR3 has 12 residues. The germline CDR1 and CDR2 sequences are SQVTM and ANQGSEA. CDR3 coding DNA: TGCAGCGTCCAATTCGACAGGGAGTTTCAGTACTTC. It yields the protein CSVQFDREFQYF.

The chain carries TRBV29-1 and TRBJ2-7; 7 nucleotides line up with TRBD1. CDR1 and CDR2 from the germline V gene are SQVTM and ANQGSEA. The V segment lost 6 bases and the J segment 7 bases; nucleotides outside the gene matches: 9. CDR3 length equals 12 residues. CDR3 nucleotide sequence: TGCAGCGTCGTGGGACAGATCAAGGAGCAGTACTTC. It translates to CSVVGQIKEQYF.

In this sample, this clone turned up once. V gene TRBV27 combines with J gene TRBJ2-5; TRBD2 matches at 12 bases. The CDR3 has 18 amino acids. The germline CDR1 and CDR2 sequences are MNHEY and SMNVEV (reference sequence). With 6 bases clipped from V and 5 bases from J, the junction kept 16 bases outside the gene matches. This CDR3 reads CASSRRLAGVFIFETQYF. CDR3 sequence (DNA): TGTGCCAGCAGCCGCAGACTAGCGGGAGTTTTTATATTTGAGACCCAGTACTTC.

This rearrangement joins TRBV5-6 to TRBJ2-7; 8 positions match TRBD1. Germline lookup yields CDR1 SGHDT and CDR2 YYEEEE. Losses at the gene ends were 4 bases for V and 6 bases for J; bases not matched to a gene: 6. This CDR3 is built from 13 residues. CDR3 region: CASSAPDRGEQYF. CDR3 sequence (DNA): TGTGCCAGCAGCGCTCCCGACAGGGGCGAGCAGTACTTC.